Listed below are T cell receptor beta chains from one sample, sequenced in a study of T cells in Graves' hyperthyroidism and ophthalmopathy. TCRdb redid the calling of the multiplex PCR reads with MiXCR, one entry per CDR3 protein. The sample records about 290,000 distinct CDR3 sequences, about an eighth being singletons. Sequencing used blood. These receptors originate from a woman between 40 and 50 years old with Graves' hyperthyroidism. CDR3s include the opening cysteine and the closing phenylalanine or tryptophan. The order of the fields is J gene, D gene, clone size, V gene, CDR3 protein, CDR3 DNA. A D gene is named only where the DNA matches it firmly. Clone size is given for some rows only: seen once, a few or many times, or a class if the clone is expanded.

J gene: TRBJ1-2; D gene: .; clone size: few; V gene: TRBV20-1; CDR3 protein: CSAKKPSGYGYTF; CDR3 DNA: TGCAGTGCAAAGAAGCCCTCCGGTTATGGCTACACCTTC
J gene: TRBJ2-4; D gene: .; clone size: .; V gene: TRBV18; CDR3 protein: CASSPPGSLTKNIQYF; CDR3 DNA: TGTGCCAGCTCACCACCGGGCAGCTTGACCAAAAACATTCAGTACTTC
J gene: TRBJ2-5; D gene: TRBD2; clone size: few; V gene: TRBV9; CDR3 protein: CASSPSLASGSRRETQYF; CDR3 DNA: TGTGCCAGCAGCCCTAGCTTGGCTAGCGGGAGCAGGAGAGAGACCCAGTACTTC
J gene: TRBJ2-1; D gene: TRBD2; clone size: many; V gene: TRBV24-1; CDR3 protein: CATSVAGGPGYNEQFF; CDR3 DNA: TGTGCCACCAGTGTGGCGGGAGGGCCGGGGTACAATGAGCAGTTCTTC
J gene: TRBJ1-4; D gene: .; clone size: .; V gene: TRBV7-4; CDR3 protein: CASSPRDRNEKLFF; CDR3 DNA: TGTGCCAGCAGCCCCCGGGACCGGAATGAAAAACTGTTTTTT
J gene: TRBJ2-7; D gene: .; clone size: many; V gene: TRBV28; CDR3 protein: CASSLSGFEQYF; CDR3 DNA: TGTGCCAGCAGTTTATCAGGCTTCGAGCAGTACTTC
J gene: TRBJ2-7; D gene: TRBD2; clone size: many; V gene: TRBV12-3/TRBV12-4; CDR3 protein: CASSLSTSGAYEQYF; CDR3 DNA: TGTGCCAGCAGTTTATCGACTAGCGGTGCCTACGAGCAGTACTTC
J gene: TRBJ1-2; D gene: .; clone size: few; V gene: TRBV10-3; CDR3 protein: CAISRDGLNYGYTF; CDR3 DNA: TGTGCCATCAGTCGGGACGGCCTAAACTATGGCTACACCTTC
J gene: TRBJ2-1; D gene: .; clone size: few; V gene: TRBV25-1; CDR3 protein: CASSEFRGSYNEQFF; CDR3 DNA: TGTGCCAGCAGTGAATTCAGAGGCAGCTACAATGAGCAGTTCTTC
J gene: TRBJ1-2; D gene: .; clone size: many; V gene: TRBV14; CDR3 protein: CASSQVNEEGYTF; CDR3 DNA: TGTGCCAGCAGCCAAGTAAACGAGGAGGGCTACACCTTC
J gene: TRBJ2-3; D gene: .; clone size: .; V gene: TRBV24-1; CDR3 protein: CATSDSSRFSDTQYF; CDR3 DNA: TGTGCCACCAGTGATTCAAGCAGATTCTCAGATACGCAGTATTTT
J gene: TRBJ1-2; D gene: .; clone size: many; V gene: TRBV12-3/TRBV12-4; CDR3 protein: CASNPGSTYGYTF; CDR3 DNA: TGTGCCAGCAACCCAGGGAGTACCTATGGCTACACCTTC
J gene: TRBJ2-7; D gene: .; clone size: many; V gene: TRBV28; CDR3 protein: CASSLLYEQYF; CDR3 DNA: TGTGCCAGCAGTTTACTGTACGAGCAGTACTTC
J gene: TRBJ2-1; D gene: .; clone size: many; V gene: TRBV19; CDR3 protein: CASTLDGYSSYNEQFF; CDR3 DNA: TGTGCCAGTACCCTTGACGGCTACAGCTCCTACAATGAGCAGTTCTTC
J gene: TRBJ1-2; D gene: TRBD1; clone size: .; V gene: TRBV3-1; CDR3 protein: CASSSRREGGGGYTF; CDR3 DNA: TGTGCCAGCAGTTCAAGGAGGGAAGGGGGCGGTGGCTACACCTTC
J gene: TRBJ2-1; D gene: TRBD2; clone size: many; V gene: TRBV6-1; CDR3 protein: CASSEALGLAGGRDEQFF; CDR3 DNA: TGTGCCAGCAGTGAAGCGCTAGGACTAGCGGGAGGCCGGGATGAGCAGTTCTTC
J gene: TRBJ2-1; D gene: .; clone size: many; V gene: TRBV7-8; CDR3 protein: CASTASSYNEQFF; CDR3 DNA: TGTGCCAGCACGGCAAGCTCCTACAATGAGCAGTTCTTC
J gene: TRBJ1-4; D gene: .; clone size: many; V gene: TRBV2; CDR3 protein: CASSTANEKLFF; CDR3 DNA: TGTGCCAGCAGTACCGCTAATGAAAAACTGTTTTTT
J gene: TRBJ2-7; D gene: TRBD2; clone size: many; V gene: TRBV27; CDR3 protein: CASSLGLVGEQYF; CDR3 DNA: TGTGCCAGCAGTTTGGGACTAGTTGGAGAGCAGTACTTC
J gene: TRBJ1-4; D gene: TRBD1; clone size: many; V gene: TRBV11-2; CDR3 protein: CASSPRQGRDEKLFF; CDR3 DNA: TGTGCCAGCAGCCCGCGACAGGGGAGGGATGAAAAACTGTTTTTT
J gene: TRBJ2-5; D gene: TRBD2; clone size: many; V gene: TRBV13; CDR3 protein: CASSLVSGREYQETQYF; CDR3 DNA: TGTGCCAGCAGCTTAGTGTCTGGGCGGGAGTACCAAGAGACCCAGTACTTC
J gene: TRBJ2-5; D gene: .; clone size: .; V gene: TRBV18; CDR3 protein: CASSPSRGRETQYF; CDR3 DNA: TGTGCCAGCTCACCATCCAGGGGGAGGGAGACCCAGTACTTC
J gene: TRBJ2-1; D gene: TRBD1; clone size: many; V gene: TRBV6-1; CDR3 protein: CASSDMGQPLSNEQFF; CDR3 DNA: TGTGCCAGCAGTGACATGGGACAGCCCCTTTCCAATGAGCAGTTCTTC
J gene: TRBJ2-3; D gene: TRBD2; clone size: many; V gene: TRBV7-3; CDR3 protein: CASSLRGLIQDTQYF; CDR3 DNA: TGTGCCAGCAGCTTAAGGGGACTAATACAAGATACGCAGTATTTT
J gene: TRBJ2-3; D gene: .; clone size: .; V gene: TRBV20-1; CDR3 protein: CSAPQGSTSTDTQYF; CDR3 DNA: TGCAGTGCGCCTCAAGGGTCCACTAGCACAGATACGCAGTATTTT
J gene: TRBJ2-5; D gene: .; clone size: many; V gene: TRBV3-1; CDR3 protein: CASSRWTFQETQYF; CDR3 DNA: TGTGCCAGCAGCCGATGGACTTTCCAAGAGACCCAGTACTTC
J gene: TRBJ2-2; D gene: .; clone size: .; V gene: TRBV9; CDR3 protein: CASSPPRRPGELFF; CDR3 DNA: TGTGCCAGCAGCCCCCCTCGCAGACCGGGGGAGCTGTTTTTT
J gene: TRBJ2-7; D gene: .; clone size: few; V gene: TRBV7-8; CDR3 protein: CASSLGRSLSYEQYF; CDR3 DNA: TGTGCCAGCAGCTTAGGCAGGTCCCTCTCTTACGAGCAGTACTTC
J gene: TRBJ2-7; D gene: .; clone size: many; V gene: TRBV2; CDR3 protein: CASSVDSTSYEQYF; CDR3 DNA: TGTGCCAGCAGTGTAGACAGTACCTCCTACGAGCAGTACTTC
J gene: TRBJ1-3; D gene: .; clone size: many; V gene: TRBV7-2; CDR3 protein: CASSRTGEGNTIYF; CDR3 DNA: TGTGCCAGCAGCCGCACAGGAGAGGGAAACACCATATATTTT
J gene: TRBJ2-1; D gene: TRBD2; clone size: .; V gene: TRBV19; CDR3 protein: CASNSGREEQFF; CDR3 DNA: TGTGCCAGTAATAGCGGGAGGGAGGAGCAGTTCTTC
J gene: TRBJ2-1; D gene: TRBD1; clone size: .; V gene: TRBV7-6; CDR3 protein: CASSINSPGQGGNEQFF; CDR3 DNA: TGTGCCAGCAGCATAAATAGCCCAGGACAGGGTGGAAATGAGCAGTTCTTC
J gene: TRBJ2-3; D gene: TRBD1; clone size: many; V gene: TRBV6-1; CDR3 protein: CASSLRTGERDTQYF; CDR3 DNA: TGTGCCAGCAGTCTGAGGACAGGGGAAAGAGATACGCAGTATTTT
J gene: TRBJ1-1; D gene: TRBD1; clone size: many; V gene: TRBV20-1; CDR3 protein: CSARLPGQPTEAFF; CDR3 DNA: TGCAGTGCTAGACTGCCGGGACAGCCCACTGAAGCTTTCTTT
J gene: TRBJ1-2; D gene: .; clone size: few; V gene: TRBV2; CDR3 protein: CASSGIQGQGYTF; CDR3 DNA: TGTGCCAGCAGTGGCATTCAGGGACAAGGCTACACCTTC
J gene: TRBJ1-1; D gene: .; clone size: many; V gene: TRBV28; CDR3 protein: CASGIRRMNTEAFF; CDR3 DNA: TGTGCCAGCGGAATTAGACGGATGAACACTGAAGCTTTCTTT
J gene: TRBJ2-3; D gene: .; clone size: many; V gene: TRBV2; CDR3 protein: CATNRDGHTDTQYF; CDR3 DNA: TGTGCCACCAATAGGGACGGACACACAGATACGCAGTATTTT
J gene: TRBJ2-2; D gene: TRBD1; clone size: many; V gene: TRBV12-5; CDR3 protein: CASGIQGAGELFF; CDR3 DNA: TGTGCTAGTGGCATTCAGGGGGCCGGGGAGCTGTTTTTT
J gene: TRBJ1-5; D gene: .; clone size: many; V gene: TRBV28; CDR3 protein: CASSLSYTTTAYQPQHF; CDR3 DNA: TGTGCCAGCAGTTTATCCTACACTACAACGGCGTATCAGCCCCAGCATTTT
J gene: TRBJ1-1; D gene: .; clone size: many; V gene: TRBV20-1; CDR3 protein: CSAQTGGNTEAFF; CDR3 DNA: TGCAGTGCCCAAACGGGGGGGAACACTGAAGCTTTCTTT
J gene: TRBJ2-3; D gene: TRBD2; clone size: .; V gene: TRBV7-2; CDR3 protein: CASRDIAGVADTQYF; CDR3 DNA: TGTGCCAGCAGGGATATAGCGGGAGTGGCGGATACGCAGTATTTT
J gene: TRBJ2-3; D gene: .; clone size: few; V gene: TRBV4-1; CDR3 protein: CASSPQGEGPDTQYF; CDR3 DNA: TGCGCCAGCAGCCCACAGGGGGAGGGCCCAGATACGCAGTATTTT
J gene: TRBJ1-4; D gene: TRBD1; clone size: .; V gene: TRBV2; CDR3 protein: CASTLGQGGYNEKLFF; CDR3 DNA: TGTGCCAGCACTTTGGGACAGGGCGGGTATAATGAAAAACTGTTTTTT
J gene: TRBJ2-7; D gene: TRBD2; clone size: few; V gene: TRBV19; CDR3 protein: CASNPTSGSYEQYF; CDR3 DNA: TGTGCCAGTAACCCAACTAGCGGGAGCTACGAGCAGTACTTC
J gene: TRBJ1-1; D gene: TRBD1; clone size: few; V gene: TRBV18; CDR3 protein: CASSPALTGAGTEAFF; CDR3 DNA: TGTGCCAGCTCACCTGCCTTGACAGGGGCTGGAACTGAAGCTTTCTTT
J gene: TRBJ2-1; D gene: TRBD2; clone size: many; V gene: TRBV10-3; CDR3 protein: CAISGLAVYNEQFF; CDR3 DNA: TGTGCCATCAGTGGGCTAGCGGTTTACAATGAGCAGTTCTTC
J gene: TRBJ2-1; D gene: .; clone size: many; V gene: TRBV7-2; CDR3 protein: CASNLGGGLGNEQFF; CDR3 DNA: TGTGCCAGCAACTTGGGGGGTGGACTGGGCAATGAGCAGTTCTTC
J gene: TRBJ2-1; D gene: .; clone size: many; V gene: TRBV6-1; CDR3 protein: CASSWGDIYNEQFF; CDR3 DNA: TGTGCCAGCAGTTGGGGGGACATATACAATGAGCAGTTCTTC